The 10 T cell receptor beta chains below come from one sample, sequenced in a study of shared clonotypes between healthy human individuals. Data came from immunoSEQ multiplex PCR; TCRdb stores just in-frame clones and leaves some out. Altogether about 1.1 million clones are present, more than 75% being singletons, with the ten largest covering 0.52%. Sequencing input: memory CD4+ T cells from PBMCs. The subset was: CD45RA-negative fraction. The receptors stem from a man younger than 35 in good health. Some clones in this sample may be carry-over from other donors' samples.

The genes are TRBV6-5 and TRBJ1-5; D not resolved. V was shortened by 2 bases and J by 0 bases, with 11 bases between the two germline ends. Per germline, CDR1 MNHEY and CDR2 SVGAGI. The CDR3 runs to 16 residues. The CDR3 DNA follows: TGTGCCAGCAGTTACCCGGCCTCGGGTAGCAATCAGCCCCAGCATTTT. It translates to CASSYPASGSNQPQHF.

CDR3 amino acids: CASSRGEGQADTQYF. CDR3 nucleotides: TGTGCCAGCAGTCGGGGGGAGGGCCAGGCAGATACGCAGTATTTT. The genes are TRBV28 and TRBJ2-3, with TRBD2 matching 7 bases. CDR3 size: 15 residues. The ends lost 5 bases at V and 4 bases at J; junction bases unmatched: 9. From germline, CDR1 is MDHEN and CDR2 SYDVKM.

This clone was seen more than once but under ten times. V and J are TRBV9 and TRBJ1-1; no reliable D call. CDR1 and CDR2 (germline): SGDLS, YYNGEE. The CDR3 is 14 residues long. The V end was cut by 0 bases, the J end by 6 bases, with 12 bases between. The CDR3 region has the DNA TGTGCCAGCAGCGTAGTCGGGGAAAGCGCTGAAGCTTTCTTT. Its translation is CASSVVGESAEAFF.

A word on this clone: This sample also contains other DNA sequences that code for the same CDR3. The chain carries TRBV19 and TRBJ1-1; D is possibly TRBD1 (6 bases). This CDR3 spans 14 amino acids. Trimming stripped 3 bases from V and 2 bases from J, with 10 bases between. Per germline, CDR1 LNHDA and CDR2 SQIVND (reference sequence). CDR3 bases: TGTGCCAGTAGTATCAGGGGTGGAAACACTGAAGCTTTCTTT. Translated: CASSIRGGNTEAFF.

The rearrangement uses TRBV5-1 and TRBJ2-2; TRBD1 is a possible D gene (5 bases). V lost 2 bases and J lost 1, with 6 bases in between. The CDR3 loop spans 14 amino acids. The germline CDR1 and CDR2 sequences are SGHRS and YFSETQ. The CDR3, as DNA: TGCGCCAGCAGCTTTACAGGGAACACCGGGGAGCTGTTTTTT. This translates into CASSFTGNTGELFF.

Here the CDR3 DNA reads TGTGCCAGCAGCCCTTGGGGATCGGGACAGGGAGGGGGCTACACCTTC. Encoded protein: CASSPWGSGQGGGYTF. The rearrangement uses TRBV7-6 and TRBJ1-2; 9 bases agree with TRBD1. The junction had 15 bases not matched to a gene; V was cut back by 5 bases and J by 8 bases. CDR1 is SGHVS and CDR2 is FNYEAQ in the germline V gene. This CDR3 spans 16 amino acids.

This clone was recorded only once. The V call is TRBV5-1, the J call TRBJ1-1, with 11 nucleotides matching TRBD1. CDR1 and CDR2 (germline): SGHRS, YFSETQ. The J segment lost 1 base and the V segment lost 3 bases, leaving 8 bases of the junction unmatched. CDR3 length: 17 residues. The CDR3 DNA reads as TGCGCCAGCAGCTCCCGTCCCGGGACAGGGGGGAACACTGAAGCTTTCTTT. It yields the protein CASSSRPGTGGNTEAFF. The entire variable domain, with the rest obtained from reference TRBV5-1 and TRBJ1-1, is as follows: KAGVTQTPRYLIKTRGQQVTLSCSPISGHRSVSWYQQTPGQGLQFLFEYFSETQRNKGNFPGRFSGRQFSNSRSEMNVSTLELGDSALYLCASSSRPGTGGNTEAFFGQGTRLTVV.

In regard to this clone: A far more abundant clone sits one base away, making this likely a read error. The V gene is TRBV7-9, the J gene TRBJ2-7; 7 positions agree with TRBD2. Per germline, CDR1 SEHNR and CDR2 FQNEAQ (reference sequence). V lost 5 bases, J lost 0 bases, and 1 base stayed unmatched. This CDR3 has 13 amino acids. CDR3 nucleotide sequence: TGTGCCAGCAGCCGGGACTACTCCTACGAGCAGTACTTC. This gives the protein CASSRDYSYEQYF.

This clone was recorded once. This chain uses TRBV28 with TRBJ1-2; TRBD1 is a possible D gene (5 bases). The germline V gene has CDR1 MDHEN and CDR2 SYDVKM. The CDR3 is made up of 13 amino acids. V lost 6 bases, J lost 4 bases, and 12 bases lay in between. The CDR3 coding sequence is TGTGCCAGCAGCAGGGCTATGGTCTATGGCTACACCTTC. Translation gives CASSRAMVYGYTF.

The sample holds a few counts of this clone. This may stem from a read error, because a much larger clone lies one nucleotide away. Other DNA sequences in the same sample also yield this CDR3. V gene TRBV18 combines with J gene TRBJ1-1, with D hard to call. Trimming left V 1 base short and J 1 base short, with 4 bases between. The CDR3 extends over 13 amino acids. Germline lookup yields CDR1 KGHSH and CDR2 LQKENI. In DNA, the CDR3 is TGTGCCAGCTCACCACAGAGGAACACTGAAGCTTTCTTT. This gives the protein CASSPQRNTEAFF.